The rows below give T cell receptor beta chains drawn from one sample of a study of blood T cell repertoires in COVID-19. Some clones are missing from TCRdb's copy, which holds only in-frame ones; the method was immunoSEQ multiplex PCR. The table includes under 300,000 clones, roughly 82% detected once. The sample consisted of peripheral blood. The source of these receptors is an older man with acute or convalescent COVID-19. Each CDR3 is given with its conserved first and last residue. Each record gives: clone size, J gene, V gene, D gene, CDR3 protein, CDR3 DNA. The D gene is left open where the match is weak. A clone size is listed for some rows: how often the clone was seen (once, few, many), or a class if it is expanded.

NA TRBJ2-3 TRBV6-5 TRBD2 CASNGGGRVDTQYF TGTGCCAGCAATGGGGGAGGGCGAGTGGATACGCAGTATTTT
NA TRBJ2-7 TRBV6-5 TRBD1 CASSSGQDSYEQYF TGTGCCAGCAGTTCGGGACAGGACTCCTACGAGCAGTACTTC
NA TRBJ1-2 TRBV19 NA CASVGGVRGSRYTF TGTGCCAGTGTGGGGGGGGTTCGAGGCAGCCGCTACACCTTC
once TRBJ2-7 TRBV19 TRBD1 CASSIAGTGDYEQYF TGTGCCAGTAGTATAGCGGGGACAGGGGACTACGAGCAGTACTTC
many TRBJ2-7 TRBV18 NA CASSPSGSYEQYF TGTGCCAGCTCACCTTCAGGATCCTACGAGCAGTACTTC
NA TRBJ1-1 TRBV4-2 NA CASSQVTGEAFF TGTGCCAGCAGCCAAGTCACAGGTGAAGCTTTCTTT
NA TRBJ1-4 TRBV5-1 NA CASSGHTGGNEKLFF TGCGCCAGCAGCGGACACACGGGAGGTAATGAAAAACTGTTTTTT
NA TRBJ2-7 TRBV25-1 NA CASSEGAYEQYF TGTGCCAGCAGTGAGGGCGCATACGAGCAGTACTTC
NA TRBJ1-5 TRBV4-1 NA CASSQEPPGDNQPQHF TGCGCCAGCAGCCAAGAGCCCCCCGGAGACAATCAGCCCCAGCATTTT
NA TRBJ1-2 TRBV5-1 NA CASSLAIPSGDYTF TGCGCCAGCAGCTTGGCCATCCCATCAGGGGACTACACCTTC
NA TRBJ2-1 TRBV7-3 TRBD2 CASSLTSLAGDEQFF TGTGCCAGCAGCTTAACGTCTCTAGCGGGAGATGAGCAGTTCTTC
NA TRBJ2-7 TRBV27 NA CASRGVKTGIFLEQYF TGTGCCAGCAGGGGGGTAAAGACAGGAATTTTTCTCGAGCAGTACTTC
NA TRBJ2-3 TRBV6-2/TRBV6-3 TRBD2 CASSFSGSRGDTQYF TGTGCCAGCAGTTTTAGCGGGAGCCGTGGAGATACGCAGTATTTT
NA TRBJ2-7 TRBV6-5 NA CATEGNSYEQYF TGTGCCACGGAGGGGAACTCCTACGAGCAGTACTTC
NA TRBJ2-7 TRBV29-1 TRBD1 CSVLGGGGYEQYF TGCAGCGTACTAGGGGGCGGAGGCTACGAGCAGTACTTC
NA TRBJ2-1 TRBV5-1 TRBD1 CASSLGQGVNEQFF TGCGCCAGCAGCTTAGGACAGGGGGTAAATGAGCAGTTCTTC
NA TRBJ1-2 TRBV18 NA CASSPRVGYTF TGTGCCAGCTCACCCAGGGTGGGCTACACCTTC
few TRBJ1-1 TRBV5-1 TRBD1 CASSYDREEAFF TGCGCCAGCAGCTATGACAGGGAGGAAGCTTTCTTT
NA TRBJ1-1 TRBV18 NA CASSPTLPGGGNTEAFF TGTGCCAGCTCACCCACCCTTCCGGGGGGAGGGAACACTGAAGCTTTCTTT
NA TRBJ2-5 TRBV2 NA CASSEEGARRGFQETQYF TGTGCCAGCAGTGAAGAAGGTGCCAGACGGGGGTTCCAAGAGACCCAGTACTTC
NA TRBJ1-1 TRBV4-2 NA CASSAGGASNTEAFF TGTGCCAGCAGCGCGGGGGGGGCATCGAACACTGAAGCTTTCTTT
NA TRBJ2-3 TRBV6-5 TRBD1 CASSVDRGSTDTQYF TGTGCCAGCAGCGTAGACAGGGGGTCGACAGATACGCAGTATTTT
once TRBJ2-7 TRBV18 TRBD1 CASSTSGTGGGEQYF TGTGCCAGCTCGACCTCCGGGACAGGGGGTGGCGAGCAGTACTTC
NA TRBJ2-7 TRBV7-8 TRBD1 CASSQGTAEQYF TGTGCCAGCAGCCAAGGGACAGCCGAGCAGTACTTC
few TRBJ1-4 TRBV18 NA CASSLGGRPNEKLFF TGTGCCAGCTCACTAGGGGGACGACCTAATGAAAAACTGTTTTTT
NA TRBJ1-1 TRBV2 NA CASSEARMNTEAFF TGTGCCAGCAGTGAGGCCAGGATGAACACTGAAGCTTTCTTT
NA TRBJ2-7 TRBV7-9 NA CASSLDTSGEQYF TGTGCCAGCAGCTTAGATACCTCCGGCGAGCAGTACTTC
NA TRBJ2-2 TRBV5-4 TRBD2 CASSPGSVAGDYTGELFF TGTGCCAGCAGCCCGGGTAGTGTAGCGGGGGACTACACCGGGGAGCTGTTTTTT
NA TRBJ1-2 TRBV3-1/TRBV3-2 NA CASSQDQAVHGYTF TGTGCCAGCAGCCAAGATCAGGCAGTTCATGGCTACACCTTC
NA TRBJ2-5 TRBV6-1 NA CASSEERLPRGWRETQYF TGTGCCAGCAGTGAGGAACGGCTCCCCCGGGGGTGGAGGGAGACCCAGTACTTC
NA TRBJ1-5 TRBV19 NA CASSPKDRGISNQPQHF TGTGCCAGTAGTCCGAAAGACCGGGGGATCTCCAATCAGCCCCAGCATTTT
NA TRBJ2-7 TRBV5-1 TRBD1 CASSYGQGSEQYF TGCGCCAGCAGCTATGGACAGGGAAGCGAGCAGTACTTC
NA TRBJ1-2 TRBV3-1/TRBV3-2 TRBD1 CASSPGTGYGYTF TGTGCCAGCAGCCCCGGGACAGGGTATGGCTACACCTTC
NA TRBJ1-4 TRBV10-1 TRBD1 CASSEGGTAEKLFF TGCGCCAGCAGTGAGGGGGGGACAGCTGAAAAACTGTTTTTT
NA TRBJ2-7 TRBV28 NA CASSLGGGFEQYF TGTGCCAGCAGTTTGGGTGGGGGGTTCGAGCAGTACTTC
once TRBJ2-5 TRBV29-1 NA CSAGNSQETQYF TGCAGCGCTGGCAACAGCCAAGAGACCCAGTACTTC
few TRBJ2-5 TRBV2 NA CASRGVLAGAGETQYF TGTGCCAGCAGGGGCGTTTTAGCAGGGGCTGGGGAGACCCAGTACTTC
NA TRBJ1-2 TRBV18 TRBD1 CASSPSGGSRGYTF TGTGCCAGCTCACCCTCAGGGGGCAGCCGTGGCTACACCTTC
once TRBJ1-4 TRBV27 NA CASRPGAAVHGELFF TGTGCCAGCAGACCTGGGGCTGCCGTCCATGGGGAACTGTTTTTT
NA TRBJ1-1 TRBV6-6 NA CASSSRRKEAFF TGTGCCAGCAGCTCCCGGAGGAAGGAAGCTTTCTTT
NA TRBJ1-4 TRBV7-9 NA CASSRGSTNEKLFF TGTGCCAGCAGCAGAGGGTCAACTAATGAAAAACTGTTTTTT
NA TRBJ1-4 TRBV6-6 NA CASSYPPEDEKLFF TGTGCCAGCAGTTACCCCCCAGAGGATGAAAAACTGTTTTTT
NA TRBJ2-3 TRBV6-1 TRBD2 CASSETSGSSTDTQYF TGTGCCAGCAGTGAAACTAGCGGGTCTAGCACAGATACGCAGTATTTT
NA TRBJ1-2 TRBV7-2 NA CASSPDSLTRGYTF TGTGCCAGCAGCCCGGACTCCCTAACTCGAGGCTACACCTTC